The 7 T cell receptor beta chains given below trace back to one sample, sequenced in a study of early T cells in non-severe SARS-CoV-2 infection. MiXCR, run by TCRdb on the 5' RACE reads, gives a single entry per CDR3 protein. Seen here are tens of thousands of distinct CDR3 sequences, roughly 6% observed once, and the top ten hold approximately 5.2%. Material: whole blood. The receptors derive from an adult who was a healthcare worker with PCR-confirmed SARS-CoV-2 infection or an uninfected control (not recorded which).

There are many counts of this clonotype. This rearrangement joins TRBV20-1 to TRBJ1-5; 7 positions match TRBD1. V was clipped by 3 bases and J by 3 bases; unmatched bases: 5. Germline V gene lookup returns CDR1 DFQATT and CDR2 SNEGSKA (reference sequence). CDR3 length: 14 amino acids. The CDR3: CSASPDRVNQPQHF. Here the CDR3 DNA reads TGCAGTGCTAGTCCCGACAGGGTCAATCAGCCCCAGCATTTT.

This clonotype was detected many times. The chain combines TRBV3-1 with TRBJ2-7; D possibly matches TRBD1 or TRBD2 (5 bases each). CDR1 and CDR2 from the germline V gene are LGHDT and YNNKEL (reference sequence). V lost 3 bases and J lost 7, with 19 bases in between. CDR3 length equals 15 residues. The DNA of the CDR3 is TGTGCCAGCAGCCAGGGGACGGTCCCTACGTCGGAGCAGTACTTC. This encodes CASSQGTVPTSEQYF.

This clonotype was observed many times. CDR3 nucleotides: TGCAGTGCTAGACCTGAGCTAGAGTACGAGCAGTACTTC. Its translation: CSARPELEYEQYF. This sequence joins TRBV20-1 and TRBJ2-7; D uncertain. The ends were cut back, 2 bases at V and 4 bases at J, with 12 bases in the middle. This CDR3 has 13 amino acids. Germline V lookup: CDR1 DFQATT, CDR2 SNEGSKA (reference sequence).

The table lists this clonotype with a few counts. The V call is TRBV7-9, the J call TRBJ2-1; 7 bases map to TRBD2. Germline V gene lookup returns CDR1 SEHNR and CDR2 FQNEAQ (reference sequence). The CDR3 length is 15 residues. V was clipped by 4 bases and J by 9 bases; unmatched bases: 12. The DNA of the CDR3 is TGTGCCAGCAGCTCTCCCCGCCAGAGCGGGACTGAGCAGTTCTTC. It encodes CASSSPRQSGTEQFF.

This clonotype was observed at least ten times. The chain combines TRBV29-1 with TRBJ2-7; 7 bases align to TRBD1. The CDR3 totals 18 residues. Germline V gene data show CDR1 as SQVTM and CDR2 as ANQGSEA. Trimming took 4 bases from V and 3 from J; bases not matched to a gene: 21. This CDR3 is CSVGKRGLKQGTNYEQYF. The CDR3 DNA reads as TGCAGCGTTGGGAAGAGGGGGTTGAAACAGGGGACAAACTACGAGCAGTACTTC.

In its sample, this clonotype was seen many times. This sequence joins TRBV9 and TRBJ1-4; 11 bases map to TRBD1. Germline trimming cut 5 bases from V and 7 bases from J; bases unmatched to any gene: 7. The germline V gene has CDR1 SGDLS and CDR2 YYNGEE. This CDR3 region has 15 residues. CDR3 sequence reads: CASSSGQGVREKLFF. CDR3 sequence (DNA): TGTGCCAGCAGTTCGGGACAGGGGGTTCGTGAAAAACTGTTTTTT.

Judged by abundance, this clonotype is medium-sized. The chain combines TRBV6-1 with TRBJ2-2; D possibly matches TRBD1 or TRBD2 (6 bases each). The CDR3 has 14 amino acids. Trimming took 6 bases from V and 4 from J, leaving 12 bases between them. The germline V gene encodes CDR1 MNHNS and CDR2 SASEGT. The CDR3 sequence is CASRTQGGTGELFF. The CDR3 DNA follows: TGTGCCAGCAGGACACAGGGAGGCACCGGGGAGCTGTTTTTT.